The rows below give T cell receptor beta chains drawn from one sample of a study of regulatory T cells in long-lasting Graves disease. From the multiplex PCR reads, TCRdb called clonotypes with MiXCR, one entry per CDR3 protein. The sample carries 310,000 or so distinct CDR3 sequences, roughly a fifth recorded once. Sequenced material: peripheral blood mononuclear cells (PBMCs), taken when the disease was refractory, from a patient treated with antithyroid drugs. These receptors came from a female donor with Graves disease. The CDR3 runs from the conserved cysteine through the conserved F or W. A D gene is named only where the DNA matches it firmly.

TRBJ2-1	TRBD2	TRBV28	CASSSPVVLAVHSYNEQFF
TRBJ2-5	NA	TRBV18	CASSPIFTGRETQYF
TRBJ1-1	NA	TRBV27	CASSLTSRNEAFF
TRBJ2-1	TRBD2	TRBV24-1	CATSDPQSGVRGVNEQFF
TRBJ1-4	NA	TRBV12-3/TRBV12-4	CASSPGDTRNEKLFF
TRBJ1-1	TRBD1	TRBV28	CASSLEQGDTEAFF
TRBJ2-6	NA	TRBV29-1	CSVEAAGANVLTF
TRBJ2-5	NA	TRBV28	CASRPRGTLQETQYF
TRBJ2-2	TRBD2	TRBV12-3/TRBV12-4	CASSFRLGTSGSSGELFF
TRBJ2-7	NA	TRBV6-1	CASSKERRVVGEQYF
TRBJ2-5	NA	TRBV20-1	CSARDLPGLETQYF